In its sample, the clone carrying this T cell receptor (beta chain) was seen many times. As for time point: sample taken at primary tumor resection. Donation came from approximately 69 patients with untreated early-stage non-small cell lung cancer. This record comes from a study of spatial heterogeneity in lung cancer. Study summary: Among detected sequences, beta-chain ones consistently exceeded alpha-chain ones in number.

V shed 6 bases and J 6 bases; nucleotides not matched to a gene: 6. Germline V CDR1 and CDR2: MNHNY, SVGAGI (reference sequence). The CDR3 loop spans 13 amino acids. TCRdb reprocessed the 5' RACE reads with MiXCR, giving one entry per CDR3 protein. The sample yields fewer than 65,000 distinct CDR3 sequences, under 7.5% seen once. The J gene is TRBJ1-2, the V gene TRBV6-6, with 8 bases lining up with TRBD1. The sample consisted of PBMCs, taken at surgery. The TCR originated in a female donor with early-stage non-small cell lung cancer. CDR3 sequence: CASRAGGEDGYTF. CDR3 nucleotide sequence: TGTGCCAGCAGGGCAGGGGGCGAAGATGGCTACACCTTC.